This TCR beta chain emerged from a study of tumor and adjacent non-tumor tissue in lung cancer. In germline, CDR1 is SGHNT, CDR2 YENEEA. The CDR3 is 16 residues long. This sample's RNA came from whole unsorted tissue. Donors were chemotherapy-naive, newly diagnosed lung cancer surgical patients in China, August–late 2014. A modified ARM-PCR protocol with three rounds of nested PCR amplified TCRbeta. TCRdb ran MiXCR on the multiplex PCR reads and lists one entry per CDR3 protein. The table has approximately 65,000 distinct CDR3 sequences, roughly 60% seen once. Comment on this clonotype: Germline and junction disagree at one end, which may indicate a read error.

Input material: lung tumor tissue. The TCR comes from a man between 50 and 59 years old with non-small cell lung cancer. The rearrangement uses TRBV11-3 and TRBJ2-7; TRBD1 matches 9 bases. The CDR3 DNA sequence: TGTGCCAGCAGCTCCACAGTGGGACAGGGACGGGACGAGCAATACTTC. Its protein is CASSSTVGQGRDEQYF.